This T cell receptor beta chain is from a study of blood T cells in healthy people across ages. Overall study results and limits: Per million T cells, TCR beta diversity dropped about linearly as age rose.

A sample-barcoded 5' primer and a J-beta primer mix were used in a second PCR of roughly 6 to 12 cycles. MiXCR, applied by TCRdb to the 5' RACE reads, yields one record per CDR3 protein. The table shows about 640,000 distinct CDR3 sequences, with approximately 50% occurring only once. With regard to this clonotype: Its target is unknown.

There are 13 residues in the CDR3. Germline V gene data show CDR1 as MNHNY and CDR2 as SVGAGI (reference sequence). Input material: blood. The rearrangement links TRBV6-6 to TRBJ2-1; D not resolved. The J call may be wrong; the DNA end is better matched by TRBJ2-7. The clonotype originates from a man aged 55 to 69 in good health. CDR3 sequence reads: CASSYTSYNEQYF. CDR3 DNA sequence: TGTGCCAGCAGTTACACCAGTTACAATGAGCAGTACTTC.